Below, 14 T cell receptor beta chains from the same sample are listed, as sequenced in a study of blood T cell repertoires in COVID-19. The repertoire was sequenced with immunoSEQ multiplex PCR; TCRdb's copy has only in-frame clones and lacks some. The table has about 200,000 clones, around 89% seen once; the top ten hold 6%. Sequenced input: peripheral blood. The receptor set was obtained from a man aged 40-50 years with active or convalescent COVID-19.

This clone was found a few times. V usage is TRBV6-5 and J usage is TRBJ1-6; D is unclear. V was cut by 2 bases and J by 9 bases, with 8 bases left in between. CDR1 is MNHEY, CDR2 SVGAGI, per germline. This CDR3 region has 13 residues. CDR3: CASSYSRGSPLHF. In DNA form, the CDR3 reads TGTGCCAGCAGTTACAGCCGGGGTTCACCCCTCCACTTT.

The V call is TRBV7-9, the J call TRBJ2-7; possible D gene TRBD2, 5 bases. Deletions cut 3 bases from V and 5 bases from J, with 11 bases between. The germline V gene has CDR1 SEHNR and CDR2 FQNEAQ (reference sequence). The CDR3 totals 13 residues. The CDR3: CASSFSTRHEQYF. CDR3 nucleotide sequence: TGTGCCAGCAGCTTCTCTACTAGGCACGAGCAGTACTTC.

The chain is built from TRBV19 and TRBJ2-1, with D perhaps TRBD2 (5 bases). The CDR3 length is 16 residues. Germline assignment: CDR1 LNHDA and CDR2 SQIVND (reference sequence). V lost 3 bases, J lost 0 bases, and 12 bases lay in between. CDR3 loop: CASSIRGMDSYNEQFF. The CDR3 DNA follows: TGTGCCAGTAGTATCCGAGGGATGGACTCCTACAATGAGCAGTTCTTC.

The V and J genes are TRBV6-5 and TRBJ2-7; D perhaps matches TRBD1 (6 bases). In germline, CDR1 is MNHEY, CDR2 SVGAGI. V was shortened by 5 bases and J by 3 bases, with 14 bases between the two germline ends. The CDR3 totals 14 residues. CDR3 loop: CASSHDRTSYEQYF. In DNA, the CDR3 is TGTGCCAGCAGTCATGACAGGACCAGCTACGAGCAGTACTTC.

This rearrangement joins TRBV6-6 to TRBJ1-6; TRBD1 aligns across 10 bases. The CDR3 consists of 16 residues. V trimming: 4 bases; J trimming: 7 bases; junction bases outside the gene matches: 7. Germline V CDR1 and CDR2: MNHNY, SVGAGI (reference sequence). The CDR3, as DNA: TGTGCCAGCAGTTCGAACCGACAGGGGGCAAATTCACCCCTCCACTTT. It specifies CASSSNRQGANSPLHF.

V gene TRBV4-2 combines with J gene TRBJ2-2, with 8 bases fitting TRBD1. The germline CDR1 and CDR2 sequences are LGHNA and YNFKEQ. The V segment lost 7 bases and the J segment 5 bases; nucleotides outside the gene matches: 18. The CDR3 consists of 18 residues. CDR3 DNA: TGTGCCAGCAACTCACAAAAAGCTGCAGGGGGCTCAACCGGGGAGCTGTTTTTT. This encodes CASNSQKAAGGSTGELFF.

The chain is built from TRBV5-6 and TRBJ2-2, with unresolved D. The CDR3 length is 14 residues. Germline V lookup: CDR1 SGHDT, CDR2 YYEEEE. The V end lost 4 bases, the J end lost 3 bases, and 10 bases lay between the germline ends. CDR3: CASSDSGDTGELFF. CDR3 coding DNA: TGTGCCAGCAGCGATAGTGGAGACACCGGGGAGCTGTTTTTT.

The rearrangement links TRBV10-3 to TRBJ1-5; 7 bases are shared with TRBD1. CDR3 length equals 13 residues. CDR1 is ENHRY and CDR2 is SYGVKD in the germline V gene. Unmatched junction bases numbered 3, after V lost 5 bases and J lost 5 bases. CDR3 sequence (DNA): TGTGCCATCAGTAGAACAGGGGATCAGCCCCAGCATTTT. It codes for CAISRTGDQPQHF.

The V and J genes are TRBV6-5 and TRBJ1-3; the D gene is possibly TRBD1 (5 bases). The CDR3 loop spans 12 amino acids. Germline assignment: CDR1 MNHEY and CDR2 SVGAGI. V lost 6 bases and J lost 8, with 11 bases in between. The CDR3 coding sequence is TGTGCCAGCAGCTTCAGGGCCCACACCATATATTTT. It is translated as CASSFRAHTIYF.

This clone was detected once. This chain links TRBV29-1 with TRBJ1-1, with 7 bases that match TRBD1. This CDR3 region has 13 residues. In germline, CDR1 is SQVTM, CDR2 ANQGSEA. V dropped 6 bases and J dropped 5; count of bases not matched to a gene: 9. The CDR3 is CSVADRKVTEAFF. CDR3 in DNA: TGCAGCGTGGCGGACAGGAAAGTAACTGAAGCTTTCTTT.

The CDR3 loop is CATKVLAGRKNIQYF. The CDR3 DNA is TGTGCCACCAAGGTGTTAGCGGGACGCAAAAACATTCAGTACTTC. The V and J genes are TRBV28 and TRBJ2-4, with TRBD2 matching over 8 bases. From germline, CDR1 is MDHEN and CDR2 SYDVKM. The CDR3 length is 15 residues. V lost 10 bases to trimming and J lost 3 bases; unmatched junction nucleotides: 11.

This chain links TRBV9 with TRBJ1-1; D gene ambiguous. The CDR3 runs to 14 residues. The germline V and J ends were trimmed by 0 bases and 5 bases, with 11 bases remaining between them. CDR1 is SGDLS, CDR2 YYNGEE, per germline. In DNA, the CDR3 is TGTGCCAGCAGCGTAGATCCAGCGGTGACTGAAGCTTTCTTT. Translating gives CASSVDPAVTEAFF.

This rearrangement joins TRBV19 to TRBJ1-6; 8 bases match TRBD1. The V gene's germline CDR1 is LNHDA and CDR2 SQIVND (reference sequence). The CDR3 is 13 residues long. Unmatched junction bases numbered 9, after V lost 10 bases and J lost 10 bases. The DNA of the CDR3 is TGTGCCACCTCAGACAGGGGAAGATCACCCCTCCACTTT. It encodes CATSDRGRSPLHF.

This sequence joins TRBV14 and TRBJ1-2; 8 nucleotides agree with TRBD1. J lost 3 bases, V lost 4 bases, and 7 bases had no gene match. Germline-derived CDR1 and CDR2 are SGHDN and FVKESK. The CDR3 consists of 15 residues. The CDR3 DNA follows: TGTGCCAGCAGCCGATTAGGACAGGGAGACTATGGCTACACCTTC. This encodes CASSRLGQGDYGYTF.